This T cell receptor (beta chain) was captured in a study of siplizumab effects on memory and regulatory T cells. General study results and limits: The drug siplizumab significantly decreased the alloreactive sequences that could be traced to unstimulated CD4+ memory cells. Solely a minor proportion of alloreactive clones could be assigned to unstimulated subsets. There appeared to be greater diversity in naive T cells than in memory cells, and naive T cells seemed major contributors to the alloresponse.

Trimming took 4 bases from V and 4 from J, leaving 12 bases between them. Germline V gene lookup returns CDR1 SGHRS and CDR2 YFSETQ. The CDR3 sequence is 14 residues long. Concerning this clone itself: Its antigen is not known.

Per sample, the assay covered 100,000 or so TCR templates. The protocol was immunoSEQ multiplex PCR, while the TCRdb copy is restricted to in-frame clones and leaves out a portion. Of about 100,000 clones listed, approximately 94% are singletons. The material sequenced was non-Treg CD4+ T cells sorted from blood. This receptor was obtained from a human donor in good health. The V gene is TRBV5-1, the J gene TRBJ1-3; D is perhaps TRBD1 (5 bases). CDR3 sequence reads: CASSPGTVGNTIYF. Written as DNA, the CDR3 is TGCGCCAGCAGCCCCGGGACTGTAGGAAACACCATATATTTT.